One T cell receptor beta chain is described in this entry. The data were obtained in a study of blood T cell repertoires in COVID-19. At the level of the study: The United States, Italy and Spain supplied acute and convalescent COVID-19 samples. PBMCs, B-cell-depleted T cells, or T cells provided the cDNA or gDNA that made up the material.

The CDR3 extends over 15 amino acids. V gave up 6 bases and J gave up 7 bases; unmatched junction bases: 10. Germline V gene sequence: CDR1 MNHEY, CDR2 SMNVEV (reference sequence). The table came from immunoSEQ multiplex PCR; TCRdb's copy has only in-frame clones and leaves some out. The sample has roughly 230,000 clones; under 90% are singletons. Enrollees, roughly 18 to 90 years old, lived in about two dozen US areas. The rearrangement joins TRBV27 to TRBJ2-1; 9 nucleotides line up with TRBD2. The sequenced sample was PBMCs or T cells enriched from blood (not recorded which). This receptor was obtained from an older woman who had recovered from COVID-19. The CDR3: CASSSTRTSVNEQFF. CDR3 nucleotides: TGTGCCAGCAGCTCGACCCGGACTAGCGTTAATGAGCAGTTCTTC.